This entry describes one TCR beta chain. The CDR3 covers 13 residues. Germline V gives CDR1 SQVTM, CDR2 ANQGSEA. J lost 1 base, V lost 7 bases, and 7 bases had no gene match. This record comes from a study of blood T cell repertoires in COVID-19. Study-level background: COVID-19 samples from acute and convalescent phases originated in the United States, Italy and Spain. T cells, B-cell-depleted T cells, or PBMCs supplied cDNA or gDNA.

In the study's own analysis: Amplification from reference gene primers served as the basis for estimated nucleated cell counts. Assay: immunoSEQ multiplex PCR; the TCRdb copy retains only in-frame clones and omits some. D and trimming were read from the DNA, whereas the V and J calls and clone size are those reported in that table. The sample carries under 200,000 clones, approximately 91% recorded once. This chain connects TRBV29-1 to TRBJ2-7, with TRBD1 matching 7 bases. The sequenced sample was peripheral blood. This receptor was obtained from a man between 18 and 29 years old with active or convalescent COVID-19. The CDR3 protein is CSGRDSGSYEQYF. CDR3 bases: TGCAGCGGCCGGGACAGTGGATCCTACGAGCAGTACTTC.